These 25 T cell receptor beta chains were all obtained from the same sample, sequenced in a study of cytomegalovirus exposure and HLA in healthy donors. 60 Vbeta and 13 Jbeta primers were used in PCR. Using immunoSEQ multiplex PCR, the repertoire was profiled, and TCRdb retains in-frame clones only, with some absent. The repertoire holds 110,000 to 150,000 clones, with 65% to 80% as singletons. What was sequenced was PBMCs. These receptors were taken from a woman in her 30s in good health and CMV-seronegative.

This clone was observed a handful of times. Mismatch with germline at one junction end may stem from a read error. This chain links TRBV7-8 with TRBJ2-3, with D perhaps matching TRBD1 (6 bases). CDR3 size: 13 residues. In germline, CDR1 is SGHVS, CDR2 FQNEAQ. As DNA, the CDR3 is TGTGCCAGCAGTCCAGGGTCGACAGGTACGCAGTATTTT. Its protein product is CASSPGSTGTQYF.

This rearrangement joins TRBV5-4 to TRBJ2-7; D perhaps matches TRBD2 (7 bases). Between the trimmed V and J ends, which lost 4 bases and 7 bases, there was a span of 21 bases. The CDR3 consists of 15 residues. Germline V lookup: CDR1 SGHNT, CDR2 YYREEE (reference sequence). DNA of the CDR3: TGTGCCAGCAGCATCGACAGGCGGGGGCCGGGGGAGCAGTACGTC. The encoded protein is CASSIDRRGPGEQYV.

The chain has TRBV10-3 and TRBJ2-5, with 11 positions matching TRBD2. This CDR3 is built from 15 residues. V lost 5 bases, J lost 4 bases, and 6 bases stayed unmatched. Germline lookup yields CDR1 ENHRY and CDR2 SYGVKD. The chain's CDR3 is CAISNSGRAGETQYF. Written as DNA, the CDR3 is TGTGCCATCAGTAATAGCGGGAGGGCCGGAGAGACCCAGTACTTC.

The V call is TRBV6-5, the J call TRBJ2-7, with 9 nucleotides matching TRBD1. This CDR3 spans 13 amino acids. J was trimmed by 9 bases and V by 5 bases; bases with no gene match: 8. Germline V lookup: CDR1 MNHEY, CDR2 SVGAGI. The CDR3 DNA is TGTGCCAGCAGTCCCTCGGGACAGGGCGGGCAGTACTTC. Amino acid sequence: CASSPSGQGGQYF.

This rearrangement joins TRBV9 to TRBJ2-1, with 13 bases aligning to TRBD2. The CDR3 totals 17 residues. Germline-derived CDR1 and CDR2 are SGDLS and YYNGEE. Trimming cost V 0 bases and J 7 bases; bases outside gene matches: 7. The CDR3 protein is CASSVAGLAGNTNEQFF. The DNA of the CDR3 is TGTGCCAGCAGCGTAGCGGGACTAGCGGGGAATACGAATGAGCAGTTCTTC.

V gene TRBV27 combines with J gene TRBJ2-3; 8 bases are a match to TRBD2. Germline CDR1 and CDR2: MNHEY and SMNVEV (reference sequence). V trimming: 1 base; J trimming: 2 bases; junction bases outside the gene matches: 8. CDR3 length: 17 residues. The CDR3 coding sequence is TGTGCCAGCAGTTTATTCTGGGCTAGCGGGTCCACAGATACGCAGTATTTT. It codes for CASSLFWASGSTDTQYF.

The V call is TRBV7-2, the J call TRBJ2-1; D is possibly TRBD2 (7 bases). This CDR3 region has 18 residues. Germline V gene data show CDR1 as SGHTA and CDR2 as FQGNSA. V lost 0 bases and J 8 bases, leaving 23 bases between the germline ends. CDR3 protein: CASSLAISAGAGFYEQFF. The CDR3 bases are TGTGCCAGCAGCTTAGCTATCTCGGCGGGGGCCGGTTTCTATGAGCAGTTCTTC.

The CDR3 is CASRPGLSSYNEQFF. DNA of the CDR3: TGTGCCAGCAGGCCCGGTCTGAGCTCCTACAATGAGCAGTTCTTC. The V and J genes are TRBV6-1 and TRBJ2-1, with no clear D. Germline CDR1 is MNHNS and CDR2 is SASEGT. Trimming took off 6 bases at V and 0 bases at J, with 12 bases between the two ends. The CDR3 is made up of 15 amino acids.

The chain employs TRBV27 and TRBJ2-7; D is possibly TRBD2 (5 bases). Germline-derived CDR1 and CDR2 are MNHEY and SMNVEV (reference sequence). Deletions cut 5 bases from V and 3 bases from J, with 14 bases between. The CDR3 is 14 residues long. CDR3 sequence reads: CASSPLVGDYEQYF. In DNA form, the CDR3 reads TGTGCCAGCAGTCCCTTAGTGGGAGACTACGAGCAGTACTTC.

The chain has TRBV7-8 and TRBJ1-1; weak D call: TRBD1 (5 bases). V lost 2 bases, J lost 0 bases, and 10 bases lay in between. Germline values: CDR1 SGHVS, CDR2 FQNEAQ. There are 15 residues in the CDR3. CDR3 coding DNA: TGTGCCAGCAGCTTAAAGAGACAGTTGAACACTGAAGCTTTCTTT. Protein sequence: CASSLKRQLNTEAFF.

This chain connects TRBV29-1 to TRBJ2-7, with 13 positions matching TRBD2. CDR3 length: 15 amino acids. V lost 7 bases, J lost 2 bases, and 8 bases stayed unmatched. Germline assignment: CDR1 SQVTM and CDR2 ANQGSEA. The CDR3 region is CSGALLAGGAYEQYF. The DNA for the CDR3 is TGCAGCGGTGCCTTACTAGCGGGAGGGGCCTACGAGCAGTACTTC.

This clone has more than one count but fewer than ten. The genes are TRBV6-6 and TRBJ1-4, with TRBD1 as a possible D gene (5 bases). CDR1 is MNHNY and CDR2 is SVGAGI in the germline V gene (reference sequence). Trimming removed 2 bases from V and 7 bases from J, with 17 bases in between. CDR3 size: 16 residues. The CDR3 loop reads CASSYRTTRGGEKLFF. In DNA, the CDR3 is TGTGCCAGCAGTTACCGAACGACCCGGGGGGGTGAAAAACTGTTTTTT.

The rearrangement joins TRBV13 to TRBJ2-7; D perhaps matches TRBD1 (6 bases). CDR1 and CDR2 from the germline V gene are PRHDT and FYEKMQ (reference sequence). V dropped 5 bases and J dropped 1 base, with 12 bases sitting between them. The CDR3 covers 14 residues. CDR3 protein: CASSTGQSSYEQYF. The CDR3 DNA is TGTGCCAGCAGCACCGGACAGTCGTCCTACGAGCAGTACTTC.

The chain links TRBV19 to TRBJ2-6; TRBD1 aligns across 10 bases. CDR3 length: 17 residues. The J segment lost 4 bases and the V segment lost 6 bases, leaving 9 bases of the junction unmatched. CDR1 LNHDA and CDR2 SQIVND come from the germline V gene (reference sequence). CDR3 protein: CASSPGQGVEGANVLTF. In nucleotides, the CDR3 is TGTGCCAGTAGCCCCGGACAGGGGGTGGAGGGGGCCAACGTCCTGACTTTC.

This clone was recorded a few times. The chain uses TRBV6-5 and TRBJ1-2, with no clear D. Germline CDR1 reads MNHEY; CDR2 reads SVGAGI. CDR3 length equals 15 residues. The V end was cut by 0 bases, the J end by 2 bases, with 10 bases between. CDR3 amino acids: CASSYSYRGNYGYTF. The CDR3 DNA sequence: TGTGCCAGCAGTTACTCGTACAGAGGGAACTATGGCTACACCTTC.

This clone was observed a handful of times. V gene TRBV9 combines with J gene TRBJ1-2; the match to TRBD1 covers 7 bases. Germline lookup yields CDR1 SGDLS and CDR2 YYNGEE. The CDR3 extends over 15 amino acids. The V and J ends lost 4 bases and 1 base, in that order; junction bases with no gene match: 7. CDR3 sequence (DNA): TGTGCCAGCAGCCCAACCACAGGGGTTAACTATGGCTACACCTTC. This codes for CASSPTTGVNYGYTF.

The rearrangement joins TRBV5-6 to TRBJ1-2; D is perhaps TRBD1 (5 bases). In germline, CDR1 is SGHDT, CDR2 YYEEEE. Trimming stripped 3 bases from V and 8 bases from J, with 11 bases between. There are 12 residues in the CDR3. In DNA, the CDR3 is TGTGCCAGCAGCTATAGGGGTGCGGGCTACACCTTC. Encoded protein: CASSYRGAGYTF.

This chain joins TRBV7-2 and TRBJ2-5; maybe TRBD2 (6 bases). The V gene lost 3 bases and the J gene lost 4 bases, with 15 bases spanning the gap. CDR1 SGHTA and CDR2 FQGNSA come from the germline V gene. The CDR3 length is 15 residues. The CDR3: CASSFYGGRGETQYF. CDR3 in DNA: TGTGCCAGCAGCTTTTACGGGGGTAGGGGAGAGACCCAGTACTTC.

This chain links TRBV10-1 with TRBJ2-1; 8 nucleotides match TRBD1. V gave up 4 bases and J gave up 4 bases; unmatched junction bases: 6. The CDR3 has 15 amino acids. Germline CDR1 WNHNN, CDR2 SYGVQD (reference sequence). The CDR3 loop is CASSGPGQAYNEQFF. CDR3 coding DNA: TGCGCCAGCAGTGGACCGGGACAGGCATACAATGAGCAGTTCTTC.

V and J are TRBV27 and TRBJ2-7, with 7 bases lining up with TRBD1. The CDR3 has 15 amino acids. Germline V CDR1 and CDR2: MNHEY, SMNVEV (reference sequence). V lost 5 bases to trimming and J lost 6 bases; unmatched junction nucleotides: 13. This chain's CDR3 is CASSRLAPGQSEQYV. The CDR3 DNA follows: TGTGCCAGCAGTAGGTTAGCACCGGGACAGAGCGAGCAGTACGTC.

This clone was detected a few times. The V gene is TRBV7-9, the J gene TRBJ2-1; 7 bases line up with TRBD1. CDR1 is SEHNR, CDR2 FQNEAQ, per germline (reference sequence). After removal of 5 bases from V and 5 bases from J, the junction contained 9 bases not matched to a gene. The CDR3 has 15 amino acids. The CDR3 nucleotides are TGTGCCAGCAGCCCCAGAGGGGGCGCAGACAATGAGCAGTTCTTC. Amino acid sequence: CASSPRGGADNEQFF.

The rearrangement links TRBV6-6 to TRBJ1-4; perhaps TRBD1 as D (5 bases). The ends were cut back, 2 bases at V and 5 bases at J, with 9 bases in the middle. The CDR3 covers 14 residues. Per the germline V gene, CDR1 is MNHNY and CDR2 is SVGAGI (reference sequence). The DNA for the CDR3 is TGTGCCAGCAGTTACCCGACAGCAAATGAAAAACTGTTTTTT. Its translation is CASSYPTANEKLFF.

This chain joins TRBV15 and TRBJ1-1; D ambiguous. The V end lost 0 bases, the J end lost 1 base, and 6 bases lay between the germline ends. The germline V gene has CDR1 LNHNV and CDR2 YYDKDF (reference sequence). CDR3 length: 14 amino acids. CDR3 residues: CATSRDRGNTEAFF. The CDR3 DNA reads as TGTGCCACCAGCAGAGATCGAGGGAACACTGAAGCTTTCTTT.

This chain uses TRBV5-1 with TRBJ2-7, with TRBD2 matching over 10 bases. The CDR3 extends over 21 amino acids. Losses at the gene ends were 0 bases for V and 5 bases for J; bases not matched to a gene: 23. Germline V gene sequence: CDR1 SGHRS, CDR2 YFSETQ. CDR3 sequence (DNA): TGCGCCAGCAGCTTGGGCCCACTAGCGGGACTATCAATGGCCCTTACGAACGAGCAGTACTTC. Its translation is CASSLGPLAGLSMALTNEQYF.

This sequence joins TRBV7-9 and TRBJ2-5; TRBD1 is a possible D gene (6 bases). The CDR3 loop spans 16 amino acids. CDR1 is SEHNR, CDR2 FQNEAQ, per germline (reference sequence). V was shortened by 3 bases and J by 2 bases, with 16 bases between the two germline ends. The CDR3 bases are TGTGCCAGCAGCTTCCCCAGGGGTTTGGGACAAGAGACCCAGTACTTC. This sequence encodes CASSFPRGLGQETQYF.